This TCR beta chain was identified in a study of T-cell reconstitution after alpha-beta-depleted transplantation in children listed by TCRdb under 2016. Broadly, across the study: Using TCR repertoire profiling, the study quantitatively followed how T-cell immune reconstitution unfolded in children after TCRalphabeta/CD19-depleted allogeneic hematopoietic cell transplantation.

There are 13 amino acids in the CDR3, from cysteine to phenylalanine inclusive. The only DNA kept is the CDR3, 39 bases in frame from the first base. The trim is 7 bases for V and 2 bases for J, with a gap of 12 bases between the germline ends. CDR1 and CDR2, per the germline V gene (reference sequence), are MNHNY and SVGAGI. There are many counts of this clonotype. Its antigen has not been determined. Nothing much larger sits one base from this clone, and base qualities are not available. The library was obtained by PCR. The instrument was an Illumina HiSeq 2500. Molecular barcoding was employed in the preparation of TCR libraries, with unique molecular identifiers being used to normalize TCRbeta repertoire quantification. The public reads were run again by TCRdb, first through fastp at Q25 and then through MiXCR, and only productive beta chains were kept. When rows share a CDR3 protein, they turn into one entry using the most common DNA and genes. This sample is represented by roughly 220,000 distinct CDR3 sequences; 9.7% of them were singletons. The top ten constitute about 5.4% of the sample.

The receptor was derived from a human donor who donated a stem cell graft to a child with SCID. The sequencing used PBMCs from the stem cell graft donor, collected from the stem cell graft. This chain is built from TRBV6-6 and TRBJ2-7; no D gene can be assigned with confidence. The DNA sequence reads TGTGCCAGCAAGTCACAGAGAACCTACGAGCAGTACTTC. It specifies CASKSQRTYEQYF.